This paragraph reports one T cell receptor (beta chain). Its antigen is unknown. What was sequenced were expressed TCRB transcripts, since all of the isolated RNA had been reverse transcribed. This table comes from immunoSEQ multiplex PCR, and its TCRdb copy is limited to in-frame clones, with some not included. The data hold around 280,000 clones, with about 15% observed a single time. This entry comes from a study of beta chain features in type 1 diabetes. The study, taken as a whole, reports: Within each of all four CD4+ subsets, Type 1 diabetes patients had TCRB CDR3s that were moderately but significantly shorter.

This CDR3 is 15 amino acids long. V dropped 0 bases and J dropped 2 bases, with 11 bases sitting between them. Germline V lookup: CDR1 MNHEY, CDR2 SVGAGI. Via CD45RO/CCR7/CD25/CD127/CD95/CD27, cells of the CD4+ naive, central memory, regulatory and stem cell-like memory subsets were sorted. Purity above 98% was achieved in all sorted populations. The sample comprised naive CD4+ T cells from blood. The source is a man younger than 30 with type 1 diabetes. V and J are TRBV6-5 and TRBJ2-7; tentative D call: TRBD1 (6 bases). For the CDR3, the DNA is TGTGCCAGCAGTTACTCCTACAGGGTCCCCTACGAGCAGTACTTC. It specifies CASSYSYRVPYEQYF.